A selection of T cell receptor beta chains follows, all from one sample in a study of cytomegalovirus exposure and HLA in healthy donors. TCRdb's copy holds only in-frame clones and misses some; the assay was immunoSEQ multiplex PCR. This table holds 150,000 to 250,000 clones, 70% to 80% found once. Sample: PBMCs. Receptors originate from a girl between 5 and 17 years old in good health and CMV-seropositive. Both conserved end residues are trimmed from each CDR3.

>TRBV7-2
ASSYGGGTQETQY
>TRBV5-1
ASSLSTGATEAF
>TRBV6-5
ASRATGYGEKLF
>TRBV7-2
ARGGAGDGTGELF
>TRBV10-3
AISQATHTEAF
>TRBV7-9
ASSLVAGVFEQY
>TRBV11-2
ASRETGGGEQY
>TRBV2
ASSVGRSGNTIY
>TRBV5-4
ASSLGTSGGQETQY
>TRBV25-1
ASRGRTSQAHNEQF
>TRBV29-1
SAGEQENTEAF
>TRBV18
ASSPGRVGEQY
>TRBV6-6
ASTDGVWFYGYT
>TRBV6-6
ASSYGPGELF
>TRBV19
ASNRGGIQPQH
>TRBV28
ATQTPGGGGYT
>TRBV11-2
ASSSRGTTDTQY